These 27 T cell receptor beta chains originate from one sample sequenced in a study of blood T cell repertoires in COVID-19. Libraries were prepared by immunoSEQ multiplex PCR; TCRdb keeps only in-frame clonotypes and omits some of them. The sample consists of fewer than 70,000 clones, about three quarters of them appearing once. The sequenced material came from peripheral blood. These receptors originate from a young man with COVID-19, enrolled during active disease.

CDR3 sequence (DNA): TGTGCCAGTAGTACCAGGGGGCTTGATGGCTACACCTTC. It yields the protein CASSTRGLDGYTF. J is TRBJ1-2 and V is TRBV19; the match to TRBD1 covers 8 bases. V lost 4 bases and J lost 6; bases outside the gene matches: 4. Looked up from germline, CDR1 is LNHDA and CDR2 is SQIVND (reference sequence). The CDR3 spans 13 residues.

This clone was counted a few times. The chain has TRBV10-3 and TRBJ2-3; 7 nucleotides line up with TRBD1. V shed 6 bases, J shed 0 bases, and the junction held 6 bases outside the gene matches. The CDR3 contains 15 residues. Germline V gene sequence: CDR1 ENHRY, CDR2 SYGVKD. The CDR3: CAIRPGTESTDTQYF. DNA of the CDR3: TGTGCCATCAGACCCGGGACAGAGAGCACAGATACGCAGTATTTT.

The V call is TRBV28, the J call TRBJ2-7; TRBD1 aligns across 10 bases. The CDR3 extends over 15 amino acids. Germline CDR1 MDHEN, CDR2 SYDVKM. The V segment lost 5 bases and the J segment 3 bases; nucleotides outside the gene matches: 7. The CDR3, as DNA: TGTGCCAGCAGTCTTCCGGGACAGGGGTACTACGAGCAGTACTTC. Translation: CASSLPGQGYYEQYF. The variable domain in full, with the rest retrieved from reference TRBV28 and TRBJ2-7, is DVKVTQSSRYLVKRTGEKVFLECVQDMDHENMFWYRQDPGLGLRLIYFSYDVKMKEKGDIPEGYSVSREKKERFSLILESASTNQTSMYLCASSLPGQGYYEQYFGPGTRLTVT.

This clone was recorded a few times. The chain carries TRBV2 and TRBJ2-3; the D gene is possibly TRBD1 (6 bases). This CDR3 has 16 residues. CDR1 and CDR2 from the germline V gene are SNHLY and FYNNEI. The V gene lost 4 bases and the J gene lost 2 bases, with 16 bases spanning the gap. CDR3 sequence (DNA): TGTGCCAGCAGTGTGCGGCAGGGGTCCTACACAGATACGCAGTATTTT. This codes for CASSVRQGSYTDTQYF.

This clone was detected only once. The CDR3 bases are TGCGCCAGCAGCCAAGAAAGCCAGGGTAGATACGAGCAGTACTTC. This translates into CASSQESQGRYEQYF. The V and J genes are TRBV4-1 and TRBJ2-7; tentative D call: TRBD1 (5 bases). Trimming removed 0 bases from V and 4 bases from J, with 13 bases in between. CDR3 length: 15 amino acids. In germline, CDR1 is MGHRA, CDR2 YSYEKL.

The chain is built from TRBV4-1 and TRBJ2-1, with D possibly TRBD2 on 6 matching bases. The length of the CDR3 is 15 residues. V lost 0 bases, J lost 2 bases, and 8 bases lay in between. Germline V lookup: CDR1 MGHRA, CDR2 YSYEKL. The CDR3 region is CASSQEGLAYNEQFF. The CDR3 DNA sequence: TGCGCCAGCAGCCAAGAGGGACTCGCCTACAATGAGCAGTTCTTC.

The V and J genes are TRBV7-8 and TRBJ2-1, with 8 nucleotides matching TRBD2. The germline gives CDR1 SGHVS, CDR2 FQNEAQ. Unmatched junction bases numbered 11, after V lost 4 bases and J lost 9 bases. The CDR3 is 15 residues long. The CDR3 sequence is CASSWNSGKVGEQFF. The CDR3, as DNA: TGTGCCAGCAGCTGGAATAGCGGGAAAGTGGGTGAGCAGTTCTTC.

The chain is built from TRBV4-1 and TRBJ2-7; TRBD2 matches at 8 bases. CDR1 MGHRA and CDR2 YSYEKL come from the germline V gene. V lost 0 bases to trimming and J lost 3 bases; unmatched junction nucleotides: 13. This CDR3 comprises 18 residues. CDR3 sequence: CASSQEKGGGTSGYEQYF. In nucleotides, the CDR3 is TGCGCCAGCAGCCAAGAAAAAGGCGGGGGAACTAGCGGCTACGAGCAGTACTTC.

The CDR3 loop reads CASSISGRADEQFF. In DNA form, the CDR3 reads TGTGCCAGTAGTATTAGCGGGAGGGCCGATGAGCAGTTCTTC. The chain uses TRBV19 and TRBJ2-1; 11 bases align to TRBD2. Germline CDR1 LNHDA, CDR2 SQIVND (reference sequence). The CDR3 is 14 amino acids. Trimming removed 3 bases from V and 8 bases from J; junction bases left unmatched: 3.

The genes are TRBV7-2 and TRBJ1-1; 9 nucleotides match TRBD1. This CDR3 comprises 17 residues. Germline V gene lookup returns CDR1 SGHTA and CDR2 FQGNSA. Unmatched junction bases numbered 13, after V lost 5 bases and J lost 3 bases. The CDR3 is CASSPFNRGPRDTEAFF. CDR3 bases: TGTGCCAGCAGCCCCTTCAACAGGGGGCCTAGGGACACTGAAGCTTTCTTT.

J is TRBJ2-3 and V is TRBV4-3; 9 bases are a match to TRBD1. Per the germline V gene, CDR1 is LGHNA and CDR2 is YSLEER. The V and J ends lost 0 bases and 4 bases, in that order; junction bases with no gene match: 5. The CDR3 extends over 16 amino acids. The CDR3 loop is CASSQDRGQGADTQYF. The CDR3 nucleotides are TGCGCCAGCAGCCAAGATCGGGGACAGGGAGCAGATACGCAGTATTTT.

This chain links TRBV30 with TRBJ1-4; 9 bases match TRBD1. Germline CDR1 GTSNPN, CDR2 SVGIG (reference sequence). CDR3 length equals 13 residues. With 5 bases clipped from V and 6 bases from J, the junction kept 4 bases outside the gene matches. The CDR3 reads CAWDGTGYEKLFF. CDR3 DNA sequence: TGTGCCTGGGACGGGACAGGGTATGAAAAACTGTTTTTT.

The CDR3 sequence: CASSRRRDASGNTIYF. DNA for the CDR3: TGTGCCAGTAGTAGACGTCGGGATGCTTCTGGAAACACCATATATTTT. The chain couples TRBV19 to TRBJ1-3; the D is unclear. V was cut by 4 bases and J by 1 base, with 14 bases left in between. This CDR3 spans 16 amino acids. Germline-derived CDR1 and CDR2 are LNHDA and SQIVND (reference sequence).

The V and J genes are TRBV28 and TRBJ2-7; possibly TRBD2 for D (6 bases). The germline V gene encodes CDR1 MDHEN and CDR2 SYDVKM. The CDR3 consists of 15 residues. V was trimmed by 1 base and J by 6 bases, leaving 16 bases between them. DNA for the CDR3: TGTGCCAGCAGTTTATATGCGGGGTCTCTTACCGAGCAGTACTTC. It yields the protein CASSLYAGSLTEQYF.

There are many counts of this clone. The V and J genes are TRBV6-5 and TRBJ2-7; 9 bases match TRBD2. V shed 0 bases and J 0 bases; nucleotides not matched to a gene: 0. The CDR3 runs 15 residues. CDR1 MNHEY and CDR2 SVGAGI come from the germline V gene. The CDR3 loop is CASSYSSGSSYEQYF. CDR3 in DNA: TGTGCCAGCAGTTACTCTAGCGGGAGCTCCTACGAGCAGTACTTC.

The chain joins TRBV4-2 to TRBJ2-7; 11 bases match TRBD2. This CDR3 has 15 amino acids. V shed 1 base, J shed 1 base, and the junction held 0 bases outside the gene matches. Germline assignment: CDR1 LGHNA and CDR2 YNFKEQ. The CDR3 region has the DNA TGTGCCAGCAGCCAAGGACTAGCGGGATCCTACGAGCAGTACTTC. Translated: CASSQGLAGSYEQYF.

The chain is built from TRBV6-1 and TRBJ2-7, with D tentatively TRBD1 (7 bases). The CDR3 length is 14 residues. Trimming left V 3 bases short and J 5 bases short, with 14 bases between. Germline CDR1 and CDR2: MNHNS and SASEGT. CDR3 region: CASSDPTGRHEQYF. The CDR3 region has the DNA TGTGCCAGCAGTGACCCGACAGGGAGGCACGAGCAGTACTTC.

This chain uses TRBV18 with TRBJ2-1, with TRBD2 identical over 11 bases. V dropped 1 base and J dropped 11; count of bases not matched to a gene: 7. CDR3 length: 15 amino acids. Per germline, CDR1 KGHSH and CDR2 LQKENI. The CDR3 loop reads CASSPLAGGSPKQFF. CDR3 DNA: TGTGCCAGCTCACCACTAGCGGGAGGGTCACCCAAGCAGTTCTTC. Looking up the rest from reference TRBV18 and TRBJ2-1 gives the full variable domain: NAGVMQNPRHLVRRRGQEARLRCSPMKGHSHVYWYRQLPEEGLKFMVYLQKENIIDESGMPKERFSAEFPKEGPSILRIQQVVRGDSAAYFCASSPLAGGSPKQFFGPGTRLTVL.

This chain links TRBV28 with TRBJ2-3; possible D gene TRBD2, 6 bases. The CDR3 has 15 residues. Deletions cut 4 bases from V and 5 bases from J, with 16 bases between. Germline assignment: CDR1 MDHEN and CDR2 SYDVKM. The CDR3 coding sequence is TGTGCCAGCAGTTCCTCGGAGGGCGGGCAAGATACGCAGTATTTT. Protein sequence: CASSSSEGGQDTQYF.

The rearrangement joins TRBV6-5 to TRBJ1-6; D is unresolved. The V and J ends lost 8 bases and 4 bases respectively, with 15 bases between them. Germline CDR1 MNHEY, CDR2 SVGAGI. This CDR3 has 15 amino acids. The CDR3 sequence is CASFAERSYNSPLHF. CDR3 DNA: TGTGCCAGCTTCGCGGAGCGGAGTTATAATTCACCCCTCCACTTT.

This chain links TRBV6-6 with TRBJ1-5; tentative D call: TRBD1 (5 bases). The CDR3 spans 16 residues. Germline V lookup: CDR1 MNHNY, CDR2 SVGAGI (reference sequence). V lost 6 bases and J lost 2, with 17 bases in between. CDR3 sequence (DNA): TGTGCCAGCAGATTCAGGGAGGGGCGGGGCAATCAGCCCCAGCATTTT. Translation: CASRFREGRGNQPQHF.

This chain connects TRBV7-3 to TRBJ2-3; 11 bases fit TRBD2. Trimming took 1 base from V and 1 from J; bases not matched to a gene: 1. Germline V gene lookup returns CDR1 SGHTA and CDR2 FQGTGA. This CDR3 has 16 amino acids. The CDR3 spells CASSLRGLAGTDTQYF. The CDR3 DNA sequence: TGTGCCAGCAGCTTAAGGGGACTAGCGGGCACAGATACGCAGTATTTT.

This clone is a singleton in its sample. CDR3 nucleotides: TGTGCCAGCAGCCTATATGACAGGGCTCCTGAAGCTTTCTTT. It is translated as CASSLYDRAPEAFF. J is TRBJ1-1 and V is TRBV6-5, with TRBD1 matching 7 bases. V was pared by 6 bases and J by 6 bases, with 10 bases of the junction left unmatched. The germline V gene encodes CDR1 MNHEY and CDR2 SVGAGI. This CDR3 spans 14 amino acids.

The gene calls are TRBV29-1 and TRBJ2-2; TRBD1 matches at 8 bases. The length of the CDR3 is 14 residues. J lost 4 bases, V lost 6 bases, and 7 bases had no gene match. Germline CDR1 is SQVTM and CDR2 is ANQGSEA. The CDR3 spells CSVQGGMATGELFF. The CDR3 region has the DNA TGCAGCGTACAGGGGGGTATGGCCACCGGGGAGCTGTTTTTT.

CDR3 sequence: CASSQQGTNEKLFF. Here the CDR3 DNA reads TGTGCCAGTAGTCAACAGGGAACTAATGAAAAACTGTTTTTT. The chain couples TRBV19 to TRBJ1-4; D may be TRBD1 (6 bases). The germline gives CDR1 LNHDA, CDR2 SQIVND (reference sequence). V was trimmed by 5 bases and J by 1 base, leaving 8 bases between them. This CDR3 has 14 residues.

The V call is TRBV5-6, the J call TRBJ2-7; possible D gene TRBD1, 6 bases. The CDR3 length is 14 residues. The ends were cut back, 2 bases at V and 0 bases at J, with 9 bases in the middle. The V gene's germline CDR1 is SGHDT and CDR2 YYEEEE. This chain's CDR3 is CASSLGGYSYEQYF. The CDR3 region has the DNA TGTGCCAGCAGCTTAGGGGGATACTCCTACGAGCAGTACTTC.

The V and J genes are TRBV14 and TRBJ2-7, with 12 bases that match TRBD2. Trimming cost V 5 bases and J 4 bases; bases outside gene matches: 9. This CDR3 contains 16 residues. Germline lookup yields CDR1 SGHDN and CDR2 FVKESK. The chain's CDR3 is CASSSGLAGIIYEQYF. The CDR3 bases are TGTGCCAGCAGCTCTGGACTAGCGGGGATAATATACGAGCAGTACTTC.